One T cell receptor beta chain is described in this entry. Its antigen is currently unknown. The source of the sample is a study of Ad26.COV2.S vaccination and SARS-CoV-2 variants. Generated by immunoSEQ multiplex PCR, the TCRdb table keeps only in-frame clones and is missing some. The repertoire holds about 500,000 clones, roughly nine tenths seen once, with 1.5% to 2% in the top ten. Treatment: around 19 received Ad26.COV2.S at low or high dose, single or two shots; several received placebo; per-sample allocation not given. Specimen acquisition occurred on day 63 following the initial vaccine or placebo injection. Ad26 vector vaccine expressed Wuhan-strain SARS-CoV-2 spike. This CDR3 is built from 14 residues. The V end lost 1 base, the J end lost 0 bases, and 7 bases lay between the germline ends. The V gene's germline CDR1 is MGHDK and CDR2 SYGVNS. Notes on the study in general: Once vaccination had occurred, spike-specific CD8+ and CD4+ T cell responses reportedly showed substantial breadth.

The sequence came from a person between 18 and 65 years old who received the Ad26.COV2.S COVID-19 vaccine or a placebo. V gene TRBV25-1 combines with J gene TRBJ2-7; no clear D gene. The starting material was peripheral blood, obtained in a trial of Ad26.COV2.S vaccine versus placebo. CDR3 in DNA: TGTGCCAGCAGTGAATCTCGCAGCTCCTACGAGCAGTACTTC. Protein product: CASSESRSSYEQYF.